This TCR beta chain was identified during a study of T cells in Graves' hyperthyroidism and ophthalmopathy. Study results and limitations: Most thyroid clonotypes with frequency above 0.001 were detected in blood.

Concerning this clonotype: The antigen is undetermined.

The CDR3 is 12 amino acids. The germline CDR1 and CDR2 sequences are ENHRY and SYGVKD. Losses at the gene ends were 10 bases for V and 4 bases for J; bases not matched to a gene: 3. A patient was excluded if there was uncontrolled infection, other autoimmune disease, pregnancy or lactation. Researchers took RNA transcripts and amplified the TCR beta CDR3 regions from them. A set of HTBI primers served as the primers for a first-round RT-PCR of the TCR CDR3. MiXCR, applied by TCRdb to the multiplex PCR reads, yields one record per CDR3 protein. The sample shows hundreds of thousands of distinct CDR3 sequences, 35% to 45% of them seen only once.

The sample was blood. This chain uses TRBV10-3 with TRBJ1-1, with 10 bases matching TRBD1. The source of this sequence is a man in his late teens or twenties with Graves' hyperthyroidism. This chain's CDR3 is CATGTGATEAFF. In nucleotides, the CDR3 is TGTGCCACCGGGACAGGGGCCACTGAAGCTTTCTTT.